The clone carrying this T cell receptor (beta chain) was counted a few times. The data derive from a study of blood T cell repertoires in COVID-19. Trimming at V came to 5 bases and at J to 0 bases, leaving 10 bases not matched to a gene. Germline V gene data show CDR1 as GTSNPN and CDR2 as SVGIG (reference sequence). The CDR3 is 16 residues long. Using immunoSEQ multiplex PCR, the repertoire was profiled, and TCRdb retains in-frame clones only, with some absent. The sample records a few hundred thousand clones, approximately 80% being singletons. The chain carries TRBV30 and TRBJ1-1; 9 nucleotides agree with TRBD1. The receptor was derived from a woman in her forties or fifties with acute or convalescent COVID-19. Sequenced: peripheral blood. This CDR3 is CAWDPGQGSMNTEAFF. CDR3 nucleotides: TGTGCCTGGGATCCGGGACAGGGAAGCATGAACACTGAAGCTTTCTTT.